This TCR beta chain was documented in a study of liver allograft versus peripheral blood T cells. Across the whole study: Blood and transplanted-liver T cell receptor repertoires from recipients were compared.

This clonotype is termed medium-sized. Its antigen is as yet unknown. Broader study findings: It was reported that the T cell receptor repertoires found inside liver allografts differed from those that were detected in peripheral blood.

TCRdb processed the reads anew with MiXCR; each CDR3 protein has one entry. The table records about 10,000 distinct CDR3 sequences, approximately 22% of them present only once. V lost 5 bases, J lost 8 bases, and 11 bases stayed unmatched. This CDR3 spans 15 amino acids. Germline V gives CDR1 LNHNV, CDR2 YYDKDF (reference sequence). The chain carries TRBV15 and TRBJ1-4; 7 bases are shared with TRBD1. The receptor comes from a human patient who had a liver transplant. The T cells may partly be graft donor cells. The CDR3: CATSRGDSAVEKLFF. The CDR3 DNA sequence: TGTGCCACCAGCCGGGGGGACAGCGCCGTAGAAAAACTGTTTTTT. The complete variable domain, with remaining parts taken from reference TRBV15 and TRBJ1-4, reads DAMVIQNPRYQVTQFGKPVTLSCSQTLNHNVMYWYQQKSSQAPKLLFHYYDKDFNNEADTPDNFQSRRPNTSFCFLDIRSPGLGDTAMYLCATSRGDSAVEKLFFGSGTQLSVL.